Listed below are T cell receptor beta chains from one sample, sequenced in a study of shared clonotypes between healthy human individuals. Produced via immunoSEQ multiplex PCR; TCRdb's table is partial and in-frame only. Of about 380,000 clones listed, 90% to 98% are singletons. The sequencing sample was made of memory CD8+ T cells sorted from blood. Receptor source: a man aged 25 to 45 in good health. The CDR3 runs from the conserved cysteine through the conserved F or W. A D gene is named only where the DNA matches it firmly.

v_gene	d_gene	j_gene	CDR3nt	CDR3aa
TRBV28	TRBD2	TRBJ2-5	TGTGCCAGCAGTTTGGGACTAGAGGGAAAATTGCCCCAGTACTTC	CASSLGLEGKLPQYF
TRBV28	TRBD2	TRBJ2-7	TGTGCCAGCGGAGCGGGAGGGACCTACGAGCAGTACTTC	CASGAGGTYEQYF
TRBV2	TRBD2	TRBJ2-1	TGTGCCAGCAGTGAAGGGGTACTAGCGGGAGGCGAGCAGTTCTTC	CASSEGVLAGGEQFF
TRBV6-1	TRBD1	TRBJ2-5	TGTGCCAGCAGCCGGGACAGGGGGTTTGAAGAGACCCAGTACTTC	CASSRDRGFEETQYF
TRBV7-9	NA	TRBJ2-3	TGTGCCAGCAGCTTATGGACAGCCCTCACAGATACGCAGTATTTT	CASSLWTALTDTQYF
TRBV7-9	NA	TRBJ2-1	TGTGCCAGCAGCTCACGGGGGATTGGTCACAATGAGCAGTTCTTC	CASSSRGIGHNEQFF
TRBV4-1	TRBD2	TRBJ2-4	TGCGCCAGCAGCCAACTAGCGGTCAAAAACATTCAGTACTTC	CASSQLAVKNIQYF
TRBV29-1	TRBD1	TRBJ2-7	TGCAGCGTCCTGACAGGGGAGTACTACGAGCAGTACTTC	CSVLTGEYYEQYF
TRBV27	TRBD2	TRBJ2-3	TGTGCCAGCAGTTTGTATCTTTCTGGGGGGGGCACAGATACGCAGTATTTT	CASSLYLSGGGTDTQYF
TRBV7-3	TRBD1	TRBJ1-1	TGTGCCAGCAGCCGCACTCCCCAGGGGGGCTCTGAAGCTTTCTTT	CASSRTPQGGSEAFF
TRBV28	NA	TRBJ2-4	TGTGCCAGCAGTTTGGGGGACGTAGGCAAAAACATTCAGTACTTC	CASSLGDVGKNIQYF
TRBV5-1	TRBD2	TRBJ2-7	TGCGCCAGCAGCCGGACTAGCGGGGAGCAGTACTTC	CASSRTSGEQYF